Following are 18 T cell receptor beta chains from one sample sequenced in a study of shared clonotypes between healthy human individuals. Only in-frame clones appear in the TCRdb table, and some are missing; sequencing was by immunoSEQ multiplex PCR. This sample yields some 600,000 clones, of which about 96% are seen a single time; less than 0.13% belongs to the top ten. CD8 cells regarded as naive lacked CD45RO, were positively chosen for CCR7, and omitted terminally differentiated effector memory CD45RA+ cells. Sequencing was performed on naive CD8+ T cells sorted from blood. All receptors come from a woman aged 30 to 39 in good health.

The chain carries TRBV29-1 and TRBJ2-1; D not certain. Germline V CDR1 and CDR2: SQVTM, ANQGSEA. This CDR3 contains 12 residues. Between the trimmed V and J ends, which lost 2 bases and 4 bases, there was a span of 6 bases. In DNA form, the CDR3 reads TGCAGCGTTGAACAGAGGTACAATGAGCAGTTCTTC. As protein: CSVEQRYNEQFF.

This clone was detected only once. J is TRBJ2-3 and V is TRBV27, with a weak D call TRBD1 (6 bases). Germline V gene data show CDR1 as MNHEY and CDR2 as SMNVEV (reference sequence). Trimming removed 1 base from V and 2 bases from J, with 10 bases in between. The CDR3 is 15 residues long. The CDR3 loop reads CASSLFGTYTDTQYF. The CDR3 bases are TGTGCCAGCAGTTTATTCGGGACATACACAGATACGCAGTATTTT.

The gene calls are TRBV2 and TRBJ1-2; D is possibly TRBD1 (5 bases). V lost 9 bases, J lost 2 bases, and 10 bases lay in between. The CDR3 runs 12 residues. Germline V gene lookup returns CDR1 SNHLY and CDR2 FYNNEI. The CDR3 reads CASQGGNYGYTF. The CDR3 nucleotides read TGTGCCAGTCAGGGCGGGAACTATGGCTACACCTTC. The whole variable domain, filled in from reference TRBV2 and TRBJ1-2, reads EPEVTQTPSHQVTQMGQEVILRCVPISNHLYFYWYRQILGQKVEFLVSFYNNEISEKSEIFDDQFSVERPDGSNFTLKIRSTKLEDSAMYFCASQGGNYGYTFGSGTRLTVV.

The chain uses TRBV5-1 and TRBJ2-3, with TRBD2 identical over 11 bases. J gave up 3 bases and V 5 bases, and 11 bases lay outside the gene matches. The germline V gene has CDR1 SGHRS and CDR2 YFSETQ. CDR3 length: 17 residues. In DNA form, the CDR3 reads TGCGCCAGCAGACCTAGCGGGAGGAATGTTAGGACAGATACGCAGTATTTT. Protein: CASRPSGRNVRTDTQYF.

The chain couples TRBV28 to TRBJ1-6; the D gene is possibly TRBD1 (5 bases). Per germline, CDR1 MDHEN and CDR2 SYDVKM. The CDR3 totals 12 residues. Trimming stripped 9 bases from V and 10 bases from J, with 13 bases between. For the CDR3, the DNA is TGTGCCAGTGGGGGAGGGGAGTCACCCCTCCACTTT. Its protein product is CASGGGESPLHF.

As concerns this clone: The same CDR3 also results from other DNA sequences found in this sample. V is TRBV4-1 and J is TRBJ2-7; 9 nucleotides line up with TRBD1. Germline V gene sequence: CDR1 MGHRA, CDR2 YSYEKL. Germline trimming cut 3 bases from V and 2 bases from J; bases unmatched to any gene: 5. This CDR3 has 15 amino acids. The CDR3: CASSQAGTGPYEQYF. The CDR3 DNA follows: TGCGCCAGCAGCCAGGCCGGGACAGGGCCCTACGAGCAGTACTTC.

The chain is built from TRBV28 and TRBJ2-7; maybe TRBD2 (5 bases). CDR3 length equals 15 residues. In germline, CDR1 is MDHEN, CDR2 SYDVKM. With 3 bases removed from V and 0 bases from J, the gap between germline ends came to 12 bases. DNA of the CDR3: TGTGCCAGCAGTTTCCTCAGAGGGAGCTCCTACGAGCAGTACTTC. It codes for CASSFLRGSSYEQYF.

The rearrangement joins TRBV15 to TRBJ2-7; 8 nucleotides agree with TRBD1. The CDR3 consists of 15 residues. The V segment lost 0 bases and the J segment 3 bases; nucleotides outside the gene matches: 4. Germline CDR1 and CDR2: LNHNV and YYDKDF (reference sequence). The CDR3 spells CATSREATGDYEQYF. The DNA of the CDR3 is TGTGCCACCAGCAGAGAGGCGACAGGGGACTACGAGCAGTACTTC.

The chain carries TRBV21-1 and TRBJ1-1; the table's D gene call, TRBD1, was not cross checked with the DNA. TRBV21-1 is marked as a pseudogene. There are 16 residues in the CDR3. For the CDR3, the DNA is TGTGCCAGCAGCACGGGCCAGGGGGGCAGGACGACTGAAGCTTTCTTT. Translation: CASSTGQGGRTTEAFF.

V usage is TRBV21-1 and J usage is TRBJ1-5. TRBV21-1 is noted as a pseudogene. This CDR3 is built from 19 residues. This CDR3 is CASSKALRGTRSSNQPQHF. The DNA of the CDR3 is TGTGCCAGCAGCAAAGCGCTGAGAGGAACCCGTTCAAGCAATCAGCCCCAGCATTTT.

The chain has TRBV28 and TRBJ2-1, with a possible D match to TRBD2 (6 bases). This CDR3 has 14 amino acids. V lost 4 bases and J 3 bases, leaving 10 bases between the germline ends. CDR1 and CDR2 from the germline V gene are MDHEN and SYDVKM. The CDR3 spells CASSSREYYNEQFF. In nucleotides, the CDR3 is TGTGCCAGCAGTTCTCGGGAGTACTACAATGAGCAGTTCTTC.

On this clone: Other nucleotide sequences in the sample specify the same CDR3. This chain joins TRBV6-5 and TRBJ2-7; TRBD2 agrees at 10 bases. Germline assignment: CDR1 MNHEY and CDR2 SVGAGI. The CDR3 has 15 amino acids. V lost 2 bases to trimming and J lost 2 bases; unmatched junction nucleotides: 3. CDR3 protein: CASSYRLAGAYEQYF. CDR3 bases: TGTGCCAGCAGTTACCGCCTAGCGGGAGCCTACGAGCAGTACTTC.

V usage is TRBV7-9 and J usage is TRBJ1-1, with 10 positions matching TRBD1. J lost 2 bases, V lost 5 bases, and 2 bases had no gene match. This CDR3 is 14 amino acids long. Per the germline V gene, CDR1 is SEHNR and CDR2 is FQNEAQ (reference sequence). The CDR3 sequence is CASSRTGGNTEAFF. The DNA for the CDR3 is TGTGCCAGCAGCCGGACAGGGGGAAACACTGAAGCTTTCTTT.

About this clone itself: This same CDR3 is encoded by further DNA sequences in the sample. The CDR3 protein is CASSVGGRTEAFF. The CDR3 DNA reads as TGTGCCAGCAGCGTTGGAGGGAGGACTGAAGCTTTCTTT. The V gene is TRBV9, the J gene TRBJ1-1, with D unclear. The CDR3 has 13 residues. V was shortened by 2 bases and J by 5 bases, with 10 bases between the two germline ends. CDR1 and CDR2 from the germline V gene are SGDLS and YYNGEE.

The gene calls are TRBV27 and TRBJ2-1; 9 nucleotides agree with TRBD1. Trimming at V came to 6 bases and at J to 9 bases, leaving 6 bases not matched to a gene. Germline V gene sequence: CDR1 MNHEY, CDR2 SMNVEV (reference sequence). This CDR3 is built from 13 residues. As DNA, the CDR3 is TGTGCCAGCAGAGGACAGGGGATCGGTGAGCAGTTCTTC. This translates into CASRGQGIGEQFF.

The CDR3 sequence: CASRLRVATNEKLFF. As DNA, the CDR3 is TGTGCCAGCAGGCTCAGAGTAGCAACTAATGAAAAACTGTTTTTT. This chain links TRBV2 with TRBJ1-4; no definite D call. The CDR3 has 15 amino acids. The germline V gene has CDR1 SNHLY and CDR2 FYNNEI. V lost 6 bases to trimming and J lost 0 bases, with 11 bases between them.

This clone was observed a single time. The V gene is TRBV30, the J gene TRBJ2-2, with 8 positions matching TRBD2. CDR1 and CDR2 (germline): GTSNPN, SVGIG (reference sequence). The CDR3 is 14 amino acids. The ends lost 4 bases at V and 6 bases at J; junction bases unmatched: 7. CDR3 loop: CAWNFAGGPGELFF. CDR3 DNA sequence: TGTGCCTGGAACTTTGCGGGAGGACCCGGGGAGCTGTTTTTT.

The J gene is TRBJ2-1, the V gene TRBV9, with 9 nucleotides matching TRBD2. The CDR3 totals 15 residues. V gave up 0 bases and J gave up 4 bases; unmatched junction bases: 2. The germline CDR1 and CDR2 sequences are SGDLS and YYNGEE. The CDR3 nucleotides read TGTGCCAGCAGCGTAGTTAGCGGGAGTTACAATGAGCAGTTCTTC. Translation: CASSVVSGSYNEQFF.